A single sample is the source of the 8 T cell receptor beta chains below, sequenced in a study of low-dose radiotherapy and immunotherapy resistance in tumors. Primers used for first-strand cDNA, a TRAV- and TRBV-specific set, covered both alpha and beta chains. PCR amplification of the TCRs was performed with Phusion for approximately 20 PCR cycles, and it relied on a constant-region primer together with a V-primer adapter. TCRdb called the reads again in MiXCR, with one record for every CDR3 protein. The sample holds over 65,000 distinct CDR3 sequences, 18% seen once. Stated time point: before trial treatment. The source material was PBMCs, sampled before treatment. The receptors shown here come from a male donor with prostate cancer.

The sample holds many counts of this clonotype. V usage is TRBV27 and J usage is TRBJ2-3; 8 bases are shared with TRBD1. Germline V gene data show CDR1 as MNHEY and CDR2 as SMNVEV (reference sequence). This CDR3 region has 18 residues. With 7 bases clipped from V and 0 bases from J, the junction kept 15 bases outside the gene matches. CDR3 residues: CASTPRRGPPGSTDTQYF. The CDR3 nucleotides read TGTGCCAGCACCCCCCGCAGGGGGCCCCCCGGTAGCACAGATACGCAGTATTTT.

This clonotype was counted many times. This chain uses TRBV7-9 with TRBJ2-5; weak D call: TRBD2 (5 bases). Between the trimmed V and J ends, which lost 2 bases and 5 bases, there was a span of 9 bases. CDR3 length equals 13 residues. The germline CDR1 and CDR2 sequences are SEHNR and FQNEAQ (reference sequence). CDR3 loop: CASSLPRGETQYF. CDR3 sequence (DNA): TGTGCCAGCAGCTTACCACGAGGGGAGACCCAGTACTTC.

Concerning this clonotype itself: A much larger clone lies one base from this, so it may be a read error. The J gene is TRBJ2-7, the V gene TRBV6-1; 7 bases map to TRBD1. Per germline, CDR1 MNHNS and CDR2 SASEGT. The CDR3 totals 14 residues. J lost 0 bases, V lost 10 bases, and 9 bases had no gene match. This chain's CDR3 is CATQGTESSYEQYF. The CDR3 nucleotides read TGTGCCACCCAAGGGACAGAAAGCTCCTACGAGCAGTACTTC.

This clonotype has a count of ten or more. The junction and the germline gene differ at one end; a read error may be behind it. J is TRBJ1-1 and V is TRBV5-1; the D gene is possibly TRBD1 (5 bases). Germline V CDR1 and CDR2: SGHRS, YFSETQ. The CDR3 runs 15 residues. The CDR3: CASSLRRVGSTEAFF. Here the CDR3 DNA reads TGTGCCAGCAGCTTGCGCAGGGTAGGAAGCACTGAAGCTTTCTTT. The full variable domain, rest sourced from reference TRBV5-1 and TRBJ1-1, is KAGVTQTPRYLIKTRGQQVTLSCSPISGHRSVSWYQQTPGQGLQFLFEYFSETQRNKGNFPGRFSGRQFSNSRSEMNVSTLELGDSALYLCASSLRRVGSTEAFFGQGTRLTVV.

V usage is TRBV6-4 and J usage is TRBJ2-7; D is possibly TRBD2 (6 bases). V was trimmed by 9 bases and J by 2 bases, leaving 17 bases between them. CDR1 is MRHNA and CDR2 is SNTAGT in the germline V gene. The CDR3 contains 14 residues. The CDR3: CARKGLREPYEQYF. DNA of the CDR3: TGTGCCAGGAAGGGACTCCGAGAGCCCTACGAGCAGTACTTC.

This clonotype was seen ten or more times. The chain combines TRBV24-1 with TRBJ2-3; unclear D gene. V was pared by 4 bases and J by 4 bases, with 17 bases between. The CDR3 has 16 amino acids. The germline CDR1 and CDR2 sequences are KGHDR and SFDVKD. The CDR3 protein is CATSDPSRSGPDTQYF. The CDR3 nucleotides read TGTGCCACCAGTGACCCGAGCCGCTCAGGTCCAGATACGCAGTATTTT.

This clonotype appeared many times. This chain links TRBV19 with TRBJ2-3; TRBD1 matches at 9 bases. Germline V CDR1 and CDR2: LNHDA, SQIVND (reference sequence). The CDR3 runs to 16 residues. V trimming: 3 bases; J trimming: 4 bases; junction bases outside the gene matches: 8. The CDR3, as DNA: TGTGCCAGTAGTATGGGGACAGGGCAGGGCGCAGATACGCAGTATTTT. Its translation is CASSMGTGQGADTQYF.

This clonotype has ten or more counts. The chain has TRBV5-1 and TRBJ2-2, with D perhaps matching TRBD1 (6 bases). Germline lookup yields CDR1 SGHRS and CDR2 YFSETQ. The germline V and J ends were trimmed by 2 bases and 4 bases, with 15 bases remaining between them. The CDR3 runs to 16 residues. CDR3 bases: TGCGCCAGCAGCTTAGTACAGGGAAGAAGCACCGGGGAGCTGTTTTTT. Translation gives CASSLVQGRSTGELFF.